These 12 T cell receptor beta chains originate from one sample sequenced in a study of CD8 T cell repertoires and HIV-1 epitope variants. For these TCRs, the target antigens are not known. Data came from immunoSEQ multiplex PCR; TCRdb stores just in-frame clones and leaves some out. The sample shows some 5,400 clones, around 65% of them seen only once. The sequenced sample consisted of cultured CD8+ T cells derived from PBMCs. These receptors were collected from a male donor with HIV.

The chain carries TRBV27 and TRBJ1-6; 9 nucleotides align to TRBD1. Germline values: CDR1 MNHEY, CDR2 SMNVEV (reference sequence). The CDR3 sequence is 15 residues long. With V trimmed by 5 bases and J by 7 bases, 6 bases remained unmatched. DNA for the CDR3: TGTGCCAGCAGTGGACAGGGGCCCTTAAATTCACCCCTCCACTTT. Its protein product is CASSGQGPLNSPLHF.

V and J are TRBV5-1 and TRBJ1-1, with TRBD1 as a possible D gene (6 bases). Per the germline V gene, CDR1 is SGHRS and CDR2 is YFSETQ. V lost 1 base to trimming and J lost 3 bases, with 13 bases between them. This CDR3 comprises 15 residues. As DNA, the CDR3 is TGCGCCAGCAGCTTGCAAACTACAGGGTACACTGAAGCTTTCTTT. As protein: CASSLQTTGYTEAFF.

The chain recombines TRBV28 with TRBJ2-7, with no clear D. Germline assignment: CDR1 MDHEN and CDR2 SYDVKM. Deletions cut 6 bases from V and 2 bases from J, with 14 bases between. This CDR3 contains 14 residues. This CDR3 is CASSIWAGPYEQYF. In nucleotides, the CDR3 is TGTGCCAGCAGCATTTGGGCCGGTCCCTACGAGCAGTACTTC.

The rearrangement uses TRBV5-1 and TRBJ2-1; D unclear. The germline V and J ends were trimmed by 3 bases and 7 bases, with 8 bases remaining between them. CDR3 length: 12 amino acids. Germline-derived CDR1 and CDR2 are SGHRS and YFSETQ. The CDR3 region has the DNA TGCGCCAGCAGCTCGACTCGTAATGAGCAGTTCTTC. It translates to CASSSTRNEQFF.

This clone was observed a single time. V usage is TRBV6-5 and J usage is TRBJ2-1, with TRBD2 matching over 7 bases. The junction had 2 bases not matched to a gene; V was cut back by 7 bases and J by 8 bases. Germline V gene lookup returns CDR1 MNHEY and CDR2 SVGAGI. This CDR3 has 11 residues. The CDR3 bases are TGTGCCAGCACCGGGGGGTATGAGCAGTTCTTC. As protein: CASTGGYEQFF.

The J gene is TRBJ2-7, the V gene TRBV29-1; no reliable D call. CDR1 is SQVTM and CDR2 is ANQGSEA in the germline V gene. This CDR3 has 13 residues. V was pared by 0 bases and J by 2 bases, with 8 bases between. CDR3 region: CSVEDSVTYEQYF. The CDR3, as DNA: TGCAGCGTTGAAGATTCTGTAACCTACGAGCAGTACTTC.

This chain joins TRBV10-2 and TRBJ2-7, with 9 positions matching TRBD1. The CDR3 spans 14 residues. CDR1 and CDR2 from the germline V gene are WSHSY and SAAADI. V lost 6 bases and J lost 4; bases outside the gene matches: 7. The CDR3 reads CASSTTGGQYEQYF. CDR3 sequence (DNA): TGCGCCAGCAGCACTACAGGGGGCCAATACGAGCAGTACTTC.

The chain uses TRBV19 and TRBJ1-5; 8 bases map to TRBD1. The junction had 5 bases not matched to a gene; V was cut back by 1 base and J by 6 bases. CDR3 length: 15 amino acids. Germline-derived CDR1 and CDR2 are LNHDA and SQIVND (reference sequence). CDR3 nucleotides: TGTGCCAGTAGTATAGGAGGACAGGGCCTTCAGCCCCAGCATTTT. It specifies CASSIGGQGLQPQHF. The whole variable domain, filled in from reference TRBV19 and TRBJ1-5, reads DGGITQSPKYLFRKEGQNVTLSCEQNLNHDAMYWYRQDPGQGLRLIYYSQIVNDFQKGDIAEGYSVSREKKESFPLTVTSAQKNPTAFYLCASSIGGQGLQPQHFGDGTRLSIL.

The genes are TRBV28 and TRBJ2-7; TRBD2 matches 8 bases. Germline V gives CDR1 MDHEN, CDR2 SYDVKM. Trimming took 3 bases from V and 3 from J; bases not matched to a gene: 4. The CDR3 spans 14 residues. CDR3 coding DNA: TGTGCCAGCAGTTTTCGACTAGCGAGCTACGAGCAGTACTTC. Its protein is CASSFRLASYEQYF.

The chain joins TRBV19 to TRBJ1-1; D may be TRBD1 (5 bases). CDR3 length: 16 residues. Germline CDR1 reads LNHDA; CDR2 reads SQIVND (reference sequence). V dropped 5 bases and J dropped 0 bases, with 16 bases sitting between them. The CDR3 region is CASSASPGGLNTEAFF. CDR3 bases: TGTGCCAGTAGTGCCTCTCCGGGGGGTCTGAACACTGAAGCTTTCTTT.

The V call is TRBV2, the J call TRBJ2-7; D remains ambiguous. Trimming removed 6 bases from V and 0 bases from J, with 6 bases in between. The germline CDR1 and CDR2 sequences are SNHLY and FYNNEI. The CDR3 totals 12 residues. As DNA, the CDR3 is TGTGCCAGCAGCCCTAGCTCCTACGAGCAGTACTTC. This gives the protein CASSPSSYEQYF.

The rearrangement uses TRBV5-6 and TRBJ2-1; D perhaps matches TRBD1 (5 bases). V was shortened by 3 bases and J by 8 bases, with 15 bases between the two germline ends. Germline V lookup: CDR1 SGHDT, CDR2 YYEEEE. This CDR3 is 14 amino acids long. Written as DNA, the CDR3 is TGTGCCAGCAGCTCTGCGTCCAGGGTTGATGAGCAGTTCTTC. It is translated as CASSSASRVDEQFF.